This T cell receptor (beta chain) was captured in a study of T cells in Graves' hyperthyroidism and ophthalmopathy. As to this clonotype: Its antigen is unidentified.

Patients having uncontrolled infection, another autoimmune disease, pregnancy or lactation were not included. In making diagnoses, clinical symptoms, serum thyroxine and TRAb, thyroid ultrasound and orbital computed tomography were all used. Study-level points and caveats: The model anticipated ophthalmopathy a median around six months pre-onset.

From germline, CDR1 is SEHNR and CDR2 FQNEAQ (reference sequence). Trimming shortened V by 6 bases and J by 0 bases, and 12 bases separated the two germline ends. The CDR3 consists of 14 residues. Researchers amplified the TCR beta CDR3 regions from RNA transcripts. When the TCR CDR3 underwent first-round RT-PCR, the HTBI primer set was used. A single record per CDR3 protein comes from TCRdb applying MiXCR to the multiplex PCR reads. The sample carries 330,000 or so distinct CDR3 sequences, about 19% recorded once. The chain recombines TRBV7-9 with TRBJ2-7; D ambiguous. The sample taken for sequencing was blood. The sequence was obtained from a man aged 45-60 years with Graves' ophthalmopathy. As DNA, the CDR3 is TGTGCCAGCAGTTATCAGGAAAGCTCCTACGAGCAGTACTTC. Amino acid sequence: CASSYQESSYEQYF.